One sample yielded the 14 T cell receptor beta chains listed below, sequenced in a study of molecular identifiers for immune sequencing clone quantification. MiXCR, applied by TCRdb to the PCR reads, yields one record per CDR3 protein. The sample lists 400,000 to 600,000 distinct CDR3 sequences; 20% to 25% were seen once. The sample was naive CD8+ T cells from blood, with Jurkat cell RNA spiked in. Indicated subset: FACS-sorted CD8+CD4-CCR7+CD45RA+ naive T cells. These receptors all stem from a human donor in good health. Some libraries in this study had Jurkat cell RNA spiked in.

At least ten counts were recorded for this clonotype. The chain couples TRBV24-1 to TRBJ2-1; the D is unclear. The germline V and J ends were trimmed by 10 bases and 1 base, with 7 bases remaining between them. The CDR3 covers 12 residues. Germline CDR1 KGHDR, CDR2 SFDVKD. DNA for the CDR3: TGTGCCACGGGGTCTTCCTACAATGAGCAGTTCTTC. Protein sequence: CATGSSYNEQFF.

A remark on this clonotype: A read error is possible here, since a much larger clone lies one base away. This sequence joins TRBV7-9 and TRBJ2-1; 7 bases fit TRBD2. The CDR3 covers 16 residues. CDR1 and CDR2 (germline): SEHNR, FQNEAQ (reference sequence). In DNA, the CDR3 is TGTGTCAGCAGCCCCCTCGGCGGGGGATCGCTCAGTGAGCAGTTCTTC. Translated, it gives CVSSPLGGGSLSEQFF.

This clonotype was observed many times. This chain uses TRBV2 with TRBJ1-5; D unresolved. Between the trimmed V and J ends, which lost 4 bases and 2 bases, there was a span of 21 bases. This CDR3 contains 18 residues. The germline V gene encodes CDR1 SNHLY and CDR2 FYNNEI. This CDR3 is CASSGSWETGMGNQPQHF. The CDR3, as DNA: TGTGCCAGCAGTGGATCCTGGGAGACGGGGATGGGCAATCAGCCCCAGCATTTT.

Details on this clonotype: A read error is possible here, since a much larger clone lies one base away. The V and J genes are TRBV7-9 and TRBJ1-1; the D gene is possibly TRBD1 (5 bases). The CDR3 covers 15 residues. Germline assignment: CDR1 SEHNR and CDR2 FQNEAQ (reference sequence). The CDR3 protein is CAGSTVGGANTEAFF. The CDR3 DNA reads TGTGCCGGCAGCACAGTGGGGGGTGCTAACACTGAAGCTTTCTTT.

The gene calls are TRBV7-9 and TRBJ1-2, with D unclear. The germline V and J ends were trimmed by 4 bases and 4 bases, with 7 bases remaining between them. Germline V CDR1 and CDR2: SEHNR, FQNEAQ (reference sequence). This CDR3 has 12 residues. CDR3: CASSSAGYGYTF. The CDR3 nucleotides are TGTGCCAGCAGCTCAGCCGGCTATGGCTACACCTTC.

As regards this clonotype: A junction end diverges from the germline sequence, so it may reflect a read error. V and J are TRBV7-2 and TRBJ2-1, with D tentatively TRBD2 (5 bases). In germline, CDR1 is SGHTA, CDR2 FQGNSA. The length of the CDR3 is 15 residues. As DNA, the CDR3 is TGTGCCAGCAGCTCGCTAGCCCGCTCCTACAATGAGCAGCTCTTC. Translating it yields CASSSLARSYNEQLF.

The chain links TRBV20-1 to TRBJ2-7; the match to TRBD1 covers 9 bases. J lost 3 bases, V lost 6 bases, and 9 bases had no gene match. CDR1 is DFQATT and CDR2 is SNEGSKA in the germline V gene (reference sequence). This CDR3 comprises 14 residues. The CDR3 DNA is TGCAGTGCGCAACCTCCGGGACAGGGCTACGAGCAGTACTTC. Translation: CSAQPPGQGYEQYF.

Comment on this clonotype: A single base is all that separates this from a far larger clone, so a read error is likely. The V call is TRBV5-3, the J call TRBJ2-7; 10 nucleotides line up with TRBD1. TRBV5-3 falls under the ORF class, with uncertain function. The CDR3 consists of 15 residues. This CDR3 reads CDSSLGQGLSYEQYF. For the CDR3, the DNA is TGTGACAGCAGCTTGGGACAGGGGCTCTCCTACGAGCAGTACTTC.

This clonotype was picked up many times. This rearrangement joins TRBV30 to TRBJ2-7; possible D gene TRBD1, 6 bases. This CDR3 has 14 amino acids. Trimming cost V 0 bases and J 2 bases, with 11 bases left between them. Germline lookup yields CDR1 GTSNPN and CDR2 SVGIG (reference sequence). Here the CDR3 reads CAWSVQGLTYEQYF. In nucleotides, the CDR3 is TGTGCCTGGAGTGTACAGGGCCTCACCTACGAGCAGTACTTC.

This clonotype showed up just once. A much bigger clone sits one base away, suggesting this may be a read error. V is TRBV12-5 and J is TRBJ1-1, with D possibly TRBD1 on 5 matching bases. The germline V gene encodes CDR1 LGHNT and CDR2 FRNRAP. CDR3 size: 12 residues. As DNA, the CDR3 is TGTGCTAGTGGTTTCCCCGGGACTGTAGCTTTCTTT. It is translated as CASGFPGTVAFF.

The chain links TRBV30 to TRBJ1-1; TRBD1 might be the D (6 bases). The CDR3 runs 11 residues. Trimming took off 5 bases at V and 8 bases at J, with 12 bases between the two ends. Germline V gives CDR1 GTSNPN, CDR2 SVGIG (reference sequence). The CDR3 loop reads CAWGGTLEAFF. For the CDR3, the DNA is TGTGCCTGGGGCGGGACACTCGAAGCTTTCTTT.

The chain has TRBV28 and TRBJ2-4, with D possibly matching TRBD2 (6 bases). This CDR3 is built from 17 residues. The germline V gene has CDR1 MDHEN and CDR2 SYDVKM. V dropped 2 bases and J dropped 3 bases, with 17 bases sitting between them. The CDR3 DNA follows: TGTGCCAGCAGTTTAACTGGCGGGGCCGCAGGCAAAAACATTCAGTACTTC. Its translation is CASSLTGGAAGKNIQYF.

This clonotype was seen repeatedly, ten times or more. The V and J genes are TRBV27 and TRBJ1-1; D not certain. This CDR3 has 13 amino acids. Germline CDR1 is MNHEY and CDR2 is SMNVEV (reference sequence). V lost 6 bases to trimming and J lost 4 bases, with 12 bases between them. The CDR3 reads CASSLGLRTEAFF. As DNA, the CDR3 is TGTGCCAGCAGCTTGGGCCTTCGCACTGAAGCTTTCTTT.

At least ten counts were recorded for this clonotype. This rearrangement joins TRBV30 to TRBJ1-1, with unresolved D. The germline V gene has CDR1 GTSNPN and CDR2 SVGIG (reference sequence). This CDR3 is 11 amino acids long. Deletions cut 1 base from V and 5 bases from J, with 5 bases between. CDR3 in amino acids: CAWSEWTEAFF. The CDR3 nucleotides are TGTGCCTGGAGTGAATGGACTGAAGCTTTCTTT.